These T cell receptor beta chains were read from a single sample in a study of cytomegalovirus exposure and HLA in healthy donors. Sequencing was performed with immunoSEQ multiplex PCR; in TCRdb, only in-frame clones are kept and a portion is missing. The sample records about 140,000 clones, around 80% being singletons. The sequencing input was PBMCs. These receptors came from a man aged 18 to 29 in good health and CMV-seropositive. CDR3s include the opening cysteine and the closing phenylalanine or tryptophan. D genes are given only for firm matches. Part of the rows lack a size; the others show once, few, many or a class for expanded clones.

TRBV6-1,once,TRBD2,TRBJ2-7,CASSVAGGPYEQYF,TGTGCCAGCAGTGTGGCGGGAGGGCCCTACGAGCAGTACTTC
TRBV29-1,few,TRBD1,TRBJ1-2,CSGQGYHGYTF,TGCAGCGGACAGGGTTATCATGGCTACACCTTC
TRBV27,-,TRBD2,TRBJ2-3,CASSFTSGGRGADTQYF,TGTGCCAGCAGTTTTACTTCTGGCGGGAGGGGGGCAGATACGCAGTATTTT
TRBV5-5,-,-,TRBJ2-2,CASSLGGPGTGELFF,TGTGCCAGCAGCTTGGGAGGGCCGGGCACCGGGGAGCTGTTTTTT
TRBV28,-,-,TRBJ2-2,CASSFSGTGELFF,TGTGCCAGCAGTTTCAGCGGAACCGGGGAGCTGTTTTTT
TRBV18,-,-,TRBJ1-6,CASSPRAGVDDNSPLHF,TGTGCCAGCTCACCAAGGGCGGGGGTGGATGACAATTCACCCCTCCACTTT
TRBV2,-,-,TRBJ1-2,CASGGDGTYYGYTF,TGTGCCAGCGGGGGGGACGGGACTTACTATGGCTACACCTTC
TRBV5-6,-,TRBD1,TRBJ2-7,CASSARTGENEQYF,TGTGCCAGCAGCGCCCGGACAGGGGAGAACGAGCAGTACTTC
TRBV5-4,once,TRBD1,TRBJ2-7,CASSYPGQGAYEQYF,TGTGCCAGCAGCTACCCGGGACAGGGGGCTTACGAGCAGTACTTC
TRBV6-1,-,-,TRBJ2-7,CASSDYPGRNEQYF,TGTGCCAGCAGTGATTACCCGGGAAGGAACGAGCAGTACTTC
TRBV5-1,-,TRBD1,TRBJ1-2,CASSLTGGYGYPF,TGCGCCAGCAGCTTGACAGGGGGTTATGGCTACCCCTTC
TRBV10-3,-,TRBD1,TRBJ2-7,CAIGETGGYEQYF,TGTGCCATCGGGGAGACAGGGGGCTACGAGCAGTACTTC
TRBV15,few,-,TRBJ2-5,CATSRDNSGQETQYF,TGTGCCACCAGCAGAGATAATAGCGGCCAAGAGACCCAGTACTTC
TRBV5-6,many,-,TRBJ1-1,CASSWGRGWTEAFF,TGTGCCAGCAGCTGGGGCCGGGGGTGGACTGAAGCTTTCTTT
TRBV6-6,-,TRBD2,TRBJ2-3,CASSLGLAGNTDTQYF,TGTGCCAGCAGTTTAGGACTAGCGGGAAACACAGATACGCAGTATTTT
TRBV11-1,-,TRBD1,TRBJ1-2,CASSLGQAEGYYGYTF,TGTGCCAGCAGCTTGGGACAGGCGGAAGGATACTATGGCTACACCTTC
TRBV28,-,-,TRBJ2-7,CASSFPGGPYEQYF,TGTGCCAGCAGTTTCCCCGGAGGTCCCTACGAGCAGTACTTC
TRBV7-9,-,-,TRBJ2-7,CASSRRTVNTYEQYF,TGTGCCAGCAGCCGGCGGACAGTGAATACCTACGAGCAGTACTTC
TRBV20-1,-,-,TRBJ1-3,CSAKRGNTIYF,TGCAGTGCCAAGCGTGGAAACACCATATATTTT
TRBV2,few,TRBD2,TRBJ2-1,CASRVTSGRSNEQFF,TGTGCCAGCAGGGTTACTAGCGGGAGAAGCAATGAGCAGTTCTTC
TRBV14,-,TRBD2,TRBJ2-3,CASSPRLAGEGPDTQYF,TGTGCCAGCAGCCCTAGACTAGCGGGAGAGGGGCCAGATACGCAGTATTTT
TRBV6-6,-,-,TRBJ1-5,CASHGTPFGQPQHF,TGTGCCAGCCACGGGACACCTTTCGGCCAGCCCCAGCATTTT
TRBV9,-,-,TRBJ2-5,CASSVGNLGETQYF,TGTGCCAGCAGCGTAGGGAACTTGGGCGAGACCCAGTACTTC
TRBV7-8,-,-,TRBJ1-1,CASSLGQNTEAFF,TGTGCCAGCAGCTTGGGACAGAACACTGAAGCTTTCTTT
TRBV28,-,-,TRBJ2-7,CASSFLRGSYEQYF,TGTGCCAGCAGTTTCCTCCGCGGATCCTACGAGCAGTACTTC
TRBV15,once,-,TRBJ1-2,CATSRDAVGGRGYTF,TGTGCCACCAGCAGAGACGCTGTGGGGGGTCGGGGCTACACCTTC
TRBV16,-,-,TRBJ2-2,CASTLLAAIAGDTGELFF,TGTGCCAGCACGCTCTTAGCGGCTATCGCCGGGGACACCGGGGAGCTGTTTTTT
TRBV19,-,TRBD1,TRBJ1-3,CASSGTAEPGNTIYF,TGTGCCAGTAGTGGGACAGCAGAGCCTGGAAACACCATATATTTT
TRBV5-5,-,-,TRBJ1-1,CASSFLTHTEAFF,TGTGCCAGCAGCTTTCTTACTCACACTGAAGCTTTCTTT
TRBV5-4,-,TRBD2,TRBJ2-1,CASSPIADSGLAGNNEQFF,TGTGCCAGCAGCCCCATTGCAGACAGTGGACTAGCGGGAAACAATGAGCAGTTCTTC
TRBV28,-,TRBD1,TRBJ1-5,CASRDRGDNQPQHF,TGTGCCAGCAGAGACAGGGGGGACAATCAGCCCCAGCATTTT
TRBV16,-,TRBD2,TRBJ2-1,CASAPGLAGGSGEQFF,TGTGCCAGCGCCCCGGGACTAGCGGGAGGGTCGGGTGAGCAGTTCTTC
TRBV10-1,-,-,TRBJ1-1,CASSETTVNTEAFF,TGCGCCAGCAGTGAGACGACAGTGAACACTGAAGCTTTCTTT
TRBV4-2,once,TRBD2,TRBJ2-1,CASRQEWERELDNEQFF,TGTGCCAGCCGCCAAGAGTGGGAGCGGGAGCTCGACAATGAGCAGTTCTTC
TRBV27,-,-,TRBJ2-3,CASSLSEGTRATDTQYF,TGTGCCAGCAGTTTATCGGAAGGGACACGAGCAACAGATACGCAGTATTTT
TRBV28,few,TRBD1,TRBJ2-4,CASSLLTGGGIQYF,TGTGCCAGCAGTTTGTTGACAGGGGGCGGCATTCAGTACTTC
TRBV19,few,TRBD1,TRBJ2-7,CASRPQGASSYEQYF,TGTGCCAGTAGGCCCCAGGGGGCCTCCTCCTACGAGCAGTACTTC
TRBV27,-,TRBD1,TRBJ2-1,CASSPDRGSYNEQFF,TGTGCCAGCAGCCCAGACAGGGGATCCTACAATGAGCAGTTCTTC
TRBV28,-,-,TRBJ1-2,CASSSQSGNYGYTF,TGTGCCAGCAGTTCTCAGAGCGGCAACTATGGCTACACCTTC
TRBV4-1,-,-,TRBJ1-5,CASSQDRVQPQHF,TGCGCCAGCAGCCAAGATCGGGTTCAGCCCCAGCATTTT
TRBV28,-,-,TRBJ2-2,CASSPRLAVPGELFF,TGTGCCAGCAGTCCTCGCCTAGCTGTCCCCGGGGAGCTGTTTTTT
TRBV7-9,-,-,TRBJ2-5,CASSLLQPRETQYF,TGTGCCAGCAGCTTATTACAGCCCAGAGAGACCCAGTACTTC
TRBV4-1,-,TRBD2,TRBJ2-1,CASSQEYPPIAGGTDEQFF,TGCGCCAGCAGCCAAGAATATCCCCCTATAGCGGGAGGTACCGATGAGCAGTTCTTC
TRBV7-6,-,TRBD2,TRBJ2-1,CASSRRTSTEQFF,TGTGCCAGCAGCCGGCGGACTAGCACTGAGCAGTTCTTC
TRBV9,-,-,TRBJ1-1,CASSVVSGGTEAFF,TGTGCCAGCAGCGTAGTATCCGGGGGCACTGAAGCTTTCTTT
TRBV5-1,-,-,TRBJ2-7,CASSLFEVGHEQYF,TGCGCCAGCAGCTTGTTTGAGGTTGGCCACGAGCAGTACTTC
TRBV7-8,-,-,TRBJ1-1,CASSLVAGDEAFF,TGTGCCAGCAGCTTAGTTGCAGGGGATGAAGCTTTCTTT
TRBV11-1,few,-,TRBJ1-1,CASSPARVNTEAFF,TGTGCCAGCAGCCCGGCGAGGGTGAACACTGAAGCTTTCTTT